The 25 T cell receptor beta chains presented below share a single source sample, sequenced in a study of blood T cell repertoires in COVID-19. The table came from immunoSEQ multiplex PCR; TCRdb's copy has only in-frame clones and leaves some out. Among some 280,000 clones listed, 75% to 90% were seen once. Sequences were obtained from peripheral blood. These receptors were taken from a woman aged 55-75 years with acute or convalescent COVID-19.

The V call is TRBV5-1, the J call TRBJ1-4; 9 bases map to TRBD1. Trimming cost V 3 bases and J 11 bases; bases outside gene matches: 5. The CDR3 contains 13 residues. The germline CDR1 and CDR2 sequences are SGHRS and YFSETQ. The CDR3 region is CASSSGTGRKLFF. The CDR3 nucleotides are TGCGCCAGCAGCTCCGGGACAGGGAGGAAACTGTTTTTT.

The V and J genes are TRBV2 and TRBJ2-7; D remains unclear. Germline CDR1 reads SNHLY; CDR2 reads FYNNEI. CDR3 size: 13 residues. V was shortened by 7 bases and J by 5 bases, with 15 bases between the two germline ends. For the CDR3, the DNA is TGTGCCAGCAAGGAGAAATATCTTGACGAGCAGTACTTC. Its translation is CASKEKYLDEQYF.

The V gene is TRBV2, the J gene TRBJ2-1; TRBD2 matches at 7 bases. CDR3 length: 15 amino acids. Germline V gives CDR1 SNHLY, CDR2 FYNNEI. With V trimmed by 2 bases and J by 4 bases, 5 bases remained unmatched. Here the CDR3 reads CASSERASGYNEQFF. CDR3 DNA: TGTGCCAGCAGTGAAAGGGCTAGCGGATACAATGAGCAGTTCTTC.

The CDR3 is CASSPGLGELFF. The CDR3 nucleotides read TGTGCCAGCAGCCCTGGCCTTGGGGAGCTGTTTTTT. The chain combines TRBV11-3 with TRBJ2-2; D ambiguous. Germline V gene lookup returns CDR1 SGHNT and CDR2 YENEEA. The germline V and J ends were trimmed by 5 bases and 8 bases, with 9 bases remaining between them. The CDR3 extends over 12 amino acids.

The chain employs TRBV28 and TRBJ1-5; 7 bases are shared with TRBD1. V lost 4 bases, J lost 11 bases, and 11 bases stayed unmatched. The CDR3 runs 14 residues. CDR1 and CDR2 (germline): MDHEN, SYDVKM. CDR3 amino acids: CASSSGQLVSAQHF. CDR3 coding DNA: TGTGCCAGCAGTTCGGGACAGTTAGTTTCGGCCCAGCATTTT.

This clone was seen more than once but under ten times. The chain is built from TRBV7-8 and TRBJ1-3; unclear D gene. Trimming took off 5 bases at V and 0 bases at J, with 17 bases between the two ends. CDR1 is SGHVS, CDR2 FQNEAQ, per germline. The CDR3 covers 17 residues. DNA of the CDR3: TGTGCCAGCAGCGCGATGCGTGGGCAGCTCTCTGGAAACACCATATATTTT. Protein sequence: CASSAMRGQLSGNTIYF.

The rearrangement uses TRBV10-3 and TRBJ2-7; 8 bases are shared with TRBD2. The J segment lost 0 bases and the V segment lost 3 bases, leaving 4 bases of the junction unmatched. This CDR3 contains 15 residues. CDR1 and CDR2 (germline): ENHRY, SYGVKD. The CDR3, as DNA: TGTGCCATCAGTGACTCCGGGACTAGCTCCTACGAGCAGTACTTC. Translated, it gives CAISDSGTSSYEQYF.

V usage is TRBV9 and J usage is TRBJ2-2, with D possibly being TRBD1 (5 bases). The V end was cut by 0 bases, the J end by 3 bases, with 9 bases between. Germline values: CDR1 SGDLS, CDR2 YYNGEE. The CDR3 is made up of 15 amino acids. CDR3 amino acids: CASSVGQGHTGELFF. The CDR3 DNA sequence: TGTGCCAGCAGCGTAGGGCAGGGTCACACCGGGGAGCTGTTTTTT.

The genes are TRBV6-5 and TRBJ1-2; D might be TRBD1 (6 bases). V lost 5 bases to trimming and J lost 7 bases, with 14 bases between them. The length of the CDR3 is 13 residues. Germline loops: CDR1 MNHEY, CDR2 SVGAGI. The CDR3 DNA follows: TGTGCCAGCAGTCAAACAGGGCCCGTTGGCTACACCTTC. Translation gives CASSQTGPVGYTF.

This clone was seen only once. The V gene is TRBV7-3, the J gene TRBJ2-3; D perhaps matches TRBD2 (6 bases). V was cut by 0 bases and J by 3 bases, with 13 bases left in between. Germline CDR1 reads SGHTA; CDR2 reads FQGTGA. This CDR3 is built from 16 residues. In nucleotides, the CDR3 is TGTGCCAGCAGCTTAACGTTCGCAGGGAGGACAGATACGCAGTATTTT. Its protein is CASSLTFAGRTDTQYF.

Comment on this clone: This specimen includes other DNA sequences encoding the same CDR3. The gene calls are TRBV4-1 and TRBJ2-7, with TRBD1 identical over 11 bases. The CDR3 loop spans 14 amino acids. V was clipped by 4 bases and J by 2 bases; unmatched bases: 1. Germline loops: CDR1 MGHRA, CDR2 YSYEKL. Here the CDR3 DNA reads TGCGCCAGCAGCCCGGGACAGGGGGCCTACGAGCAGTACTTC. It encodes CASSPGQGAYEQYF.

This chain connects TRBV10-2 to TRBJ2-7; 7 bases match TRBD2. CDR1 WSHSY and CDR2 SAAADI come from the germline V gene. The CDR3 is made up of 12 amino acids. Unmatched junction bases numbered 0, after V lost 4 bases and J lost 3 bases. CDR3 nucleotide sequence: TGCGCCAGCAGTGGGGGGGGCTACGAGCAGTACTTC. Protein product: CASSGGGYEQYF.

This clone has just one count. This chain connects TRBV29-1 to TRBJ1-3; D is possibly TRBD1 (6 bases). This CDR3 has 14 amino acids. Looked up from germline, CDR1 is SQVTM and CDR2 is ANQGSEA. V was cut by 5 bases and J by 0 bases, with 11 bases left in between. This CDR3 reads CSVLQGDSGNTIYF. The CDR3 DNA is TGCAGCGTTTTACAGGGCGACTCTGGAAACACCATATATTTT.

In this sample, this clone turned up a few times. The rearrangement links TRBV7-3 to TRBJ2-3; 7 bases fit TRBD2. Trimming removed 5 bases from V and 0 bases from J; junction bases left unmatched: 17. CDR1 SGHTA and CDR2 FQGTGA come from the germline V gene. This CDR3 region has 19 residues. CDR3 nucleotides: TGTGCCAGCAGCCCCCGGGGAGGGCCGGGGTCAGCTAGCACAGATACGCAGTATTTT. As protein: CASSPRGGPGSASTDTQYF.

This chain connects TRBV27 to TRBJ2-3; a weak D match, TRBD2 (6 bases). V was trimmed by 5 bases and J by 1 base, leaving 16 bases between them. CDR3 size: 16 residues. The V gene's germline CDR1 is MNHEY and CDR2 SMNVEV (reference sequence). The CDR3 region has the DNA TGTGCCAGCAGTCCACACCGGGAGACCGGCACAGATACGCAGTATTTT. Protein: CASSPHRETGTDTQYF.

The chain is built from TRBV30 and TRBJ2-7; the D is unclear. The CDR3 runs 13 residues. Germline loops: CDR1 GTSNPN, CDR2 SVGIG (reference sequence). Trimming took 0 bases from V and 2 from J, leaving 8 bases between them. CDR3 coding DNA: TGTGCCTGGAGTGTCTCGTTTCCCTACGAGCAGTACTTC. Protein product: CAWSVSFPYEQYF.

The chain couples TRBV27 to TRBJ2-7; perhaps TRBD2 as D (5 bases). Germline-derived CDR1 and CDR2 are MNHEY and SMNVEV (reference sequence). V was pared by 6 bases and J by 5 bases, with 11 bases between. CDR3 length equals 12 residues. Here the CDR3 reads CASSRGSHEQYF. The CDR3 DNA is TGTGCCAGCAGCCGGGGTTCCCACGAGCAGTACTTC.

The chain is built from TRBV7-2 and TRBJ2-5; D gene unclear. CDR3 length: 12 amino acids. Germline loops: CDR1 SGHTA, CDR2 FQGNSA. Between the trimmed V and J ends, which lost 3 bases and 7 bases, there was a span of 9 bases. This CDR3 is CASSFEEGTQYF. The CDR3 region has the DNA TGTGCCAGCAGCTTTGAGGAAGGGACCCAGTACTTC.

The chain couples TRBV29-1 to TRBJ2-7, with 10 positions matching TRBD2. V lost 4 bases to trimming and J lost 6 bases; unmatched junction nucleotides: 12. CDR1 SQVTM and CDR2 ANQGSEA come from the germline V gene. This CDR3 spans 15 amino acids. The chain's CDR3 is CSVGRLAGVQGEQYF. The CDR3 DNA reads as TGCAGCGTTGGGCGTCTAGCGGGAGTACAGGGCGAGCAGTACTTC.

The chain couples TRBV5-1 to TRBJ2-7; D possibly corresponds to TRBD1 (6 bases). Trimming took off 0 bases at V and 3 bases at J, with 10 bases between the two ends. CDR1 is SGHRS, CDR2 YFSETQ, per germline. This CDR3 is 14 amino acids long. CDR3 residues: CASSLEQGDYEQYF. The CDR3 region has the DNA TGCGCCAGCAGCTTGGAACAGGGTGACTACGAGCAGTACTTC.

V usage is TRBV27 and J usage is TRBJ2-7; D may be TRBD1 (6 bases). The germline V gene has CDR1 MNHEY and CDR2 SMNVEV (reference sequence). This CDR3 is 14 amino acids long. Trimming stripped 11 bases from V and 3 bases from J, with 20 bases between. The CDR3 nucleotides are TGTGCCCCAAGATTCCCCAGGGGCGGCTACGAGCAGTACTTC. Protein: CAPRFPRGGYEQYF.

In DNA form, the CDR3 reads TGTGCCACCAGCAGAGATCGGTCGGGACAGTCCTACGAGCAGTACTTC. It yields the protein CATSRDRSGQSYEQYF. The chain links TRBV15 to TRBJ2-7; TRBD1 agrees at 7 bases. Losses at the gene ends were 0 bases for V and 1 base for J; bases not matched to a gene: 6. This CDR3 contains 16 residues. Germline assignment: CDR1 LNHNV and CDR2 YYDKDF (reference sequence).

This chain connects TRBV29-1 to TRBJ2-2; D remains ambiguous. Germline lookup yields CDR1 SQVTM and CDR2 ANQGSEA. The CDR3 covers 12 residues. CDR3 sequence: CSAAGNTGELFF. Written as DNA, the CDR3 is TGCAGTGCCGCAGGAAACACCGGGGAGCTGTTTTTT.

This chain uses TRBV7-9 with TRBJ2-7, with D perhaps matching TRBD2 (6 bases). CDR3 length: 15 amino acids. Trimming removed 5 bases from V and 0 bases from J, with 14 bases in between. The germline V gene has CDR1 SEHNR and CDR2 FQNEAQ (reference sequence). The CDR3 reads CASSTGTGSSYEQYF. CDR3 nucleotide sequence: TGTGCCAGCAGCACCGGGACTGGGAGCTCCTACGAGCAGTACTTC.

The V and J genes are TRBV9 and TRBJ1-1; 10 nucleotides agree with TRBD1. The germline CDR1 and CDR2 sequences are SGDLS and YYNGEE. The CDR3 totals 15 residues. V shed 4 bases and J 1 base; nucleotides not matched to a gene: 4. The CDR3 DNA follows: TGTGCCAGCAGCCGACAGGGGGCGAAGAACACTGAAGCTTTCTTT. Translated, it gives CASSRQGAKNTEAFF.